This T cell receptor beta chain was observed in a study of regulatory dendritic cells for organ transplantation. The germline gives CDR1 PRHDT, CDR2 FYEKMQ (reference sequence). Trimming took off 5 bases at V and 8 bases at J, with 9 bases between the two ends. There are 12 residues in the CDR3. As to this clone: Its antigen is unidentified.

Only in-frame clones appear in the TCRdb table, and some are missing; sequencing was by immunoSEQ multiplex PCR. This sample has over 10,000 clones, with roughly 91% found just once. Allogeneic regulatory or mature dendritic cells were co-cultured for roughly five days with CFSE-labeled sorted T cells at 1:10. Sample: naive CD8+ T cells from blood cultured with regulatory dendritic cells. Subset defined: CD45RA+ naive T cells. This chain links TRBV13 with TRBJ2-2, with TRBD2 as a possible D gene (5 bases). The clonotype comes from a human donor in good health. This CDR3 reads CASSEGSGELFF. The CDR3 DNA sequence: TGTGCCAGCAGCGAGGGCTCAGGGGAGCTGTTTTTT. The variable domain in full, completed from reference TRBV13 and TRBJ2-2, reads AAGVIQSPRHLIKEKRETATLKCYPIPRHDTVYWYQQGPGQDPQFLISFYEKMQSDKGSIPDRFSAQQFSDYHSELNMSSLELGDSALYFCASSEGSGELFFGEGSRLTVL.